This T cell receptor beta chain was recovered during a study of identical twins. The length of the CDR3 is 14 residues. The V and J ends lost 1 base and 7 bases respectively, with 11 bases between them. Germline V gives CDR1 SEHNR, CDR2 FQNEAQ (reference sequence). This clonotype was seen a few times. TCRdb used MiXCR to reprocess the 5' RACE reads, holding one entry per CDR3 protein. The profile shows hundreds of thousands of distinct CDR3 sequences, 21% of them singletons. The data also belong to a second study, concerning T cells expressing NK-cell markers. That source notes: Four of the donors also had these clonotypes leading their CD3+CD56-NKG2C+ fraction.

Sequenced input: PBMCs. This chain uses TRBV7-9 with TRBJ1-5; D uncertain. This receptor was taken from a woman between 18 and 29 years old in good health. CDR3 loop: CASSLEYERQPQHF. The CDR3 DNA sequence: TGTGCCAGCAGCTTAGAGTATGAACGCCAGCCCCAGCATTTT.